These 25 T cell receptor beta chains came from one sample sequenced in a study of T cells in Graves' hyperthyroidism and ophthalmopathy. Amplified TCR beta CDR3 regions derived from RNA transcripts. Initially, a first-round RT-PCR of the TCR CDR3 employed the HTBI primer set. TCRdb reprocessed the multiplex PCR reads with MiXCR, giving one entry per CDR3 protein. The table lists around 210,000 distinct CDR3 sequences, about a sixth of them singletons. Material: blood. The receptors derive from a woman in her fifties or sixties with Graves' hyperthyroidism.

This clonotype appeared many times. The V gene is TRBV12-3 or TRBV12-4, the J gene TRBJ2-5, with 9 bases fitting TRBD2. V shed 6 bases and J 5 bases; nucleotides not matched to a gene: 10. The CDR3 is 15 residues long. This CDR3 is CASRPRSGRRETQYF. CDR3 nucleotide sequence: TGTGCCAGCAGACCCCGTAGCGGGAGACGGGAGACCCAGTACTTC.

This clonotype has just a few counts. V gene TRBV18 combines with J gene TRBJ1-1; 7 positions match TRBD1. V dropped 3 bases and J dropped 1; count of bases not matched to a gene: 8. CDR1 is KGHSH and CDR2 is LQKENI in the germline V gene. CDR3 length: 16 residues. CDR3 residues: CASSPYRTGPNTEAFF. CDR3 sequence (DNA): TGTGCCAGCTCACCTTATCGGACAGGCCCGAACACTGAAGCTTTCTTT. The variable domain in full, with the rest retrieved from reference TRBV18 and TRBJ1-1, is NAGVMQNPRHLVRRRGQEARLRCSPMKGHSHVYWYRQLPEEGLKFMVYLQKENIIDESGMPKERFSAEFPKEGPSILRIQQVVRGDSAAYFCASSPYRTGPNTEAFFGQGTRLTVV.

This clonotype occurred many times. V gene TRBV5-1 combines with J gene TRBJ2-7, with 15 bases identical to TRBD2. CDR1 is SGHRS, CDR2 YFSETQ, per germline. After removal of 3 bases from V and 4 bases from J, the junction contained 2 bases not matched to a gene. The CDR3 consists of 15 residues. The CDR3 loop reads CASSWGTSGGYEQYF. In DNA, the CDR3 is TGCGCCAGCAGCTGGGGGACTAGCGGGGGGTACGAGCAGTACTTC.

The CDR3 region has the DNA TGTGCCAGCGGGGGAGGCTTAATGACCTACAATGAGCAGTTCTTC. As protein: CASGGGLMTYNEQFF. This chain joins TRBV2 and TRBJ2-1, with D possibly being TRBD2 (6 bases). Germline V gives CDR1 SNHLY, CDR2 FYNNEI. Trimming pared 8 bases from V and 2 bases from J, leaving 16 bases between. The CDR3 extends over 15 amino acids. Combining the CDR3 with reference TRBV2 and TRBJ2-1 gives the whole variable domain EPEVTQTPSHQVTQMGQEVILRCVPISNHLYFYWYRQILGQKVEFLVSFYNNEISEKSEIFDDQFSVERPDGSNFTLKIRSTKLEDSAMYFCASGGGLMTYNEQFFGPGTRLTVL.

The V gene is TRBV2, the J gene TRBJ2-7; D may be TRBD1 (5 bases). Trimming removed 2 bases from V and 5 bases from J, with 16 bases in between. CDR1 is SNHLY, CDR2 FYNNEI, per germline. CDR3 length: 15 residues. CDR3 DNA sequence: TGTGCCAGCAGTGAACAGGGTTCGGATACCCACGAGCAGTACTTC. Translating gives CASSEQGSDTHEQYF.

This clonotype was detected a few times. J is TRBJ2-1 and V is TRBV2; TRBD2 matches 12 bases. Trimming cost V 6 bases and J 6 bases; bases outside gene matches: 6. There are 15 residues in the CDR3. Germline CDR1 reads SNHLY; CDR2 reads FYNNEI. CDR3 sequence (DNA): TGTGCCAGCAGGACTAGCGGGAGCGGGTGCAATGAGCAGTTCTTC. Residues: CASRTSGSGCNEQFF.

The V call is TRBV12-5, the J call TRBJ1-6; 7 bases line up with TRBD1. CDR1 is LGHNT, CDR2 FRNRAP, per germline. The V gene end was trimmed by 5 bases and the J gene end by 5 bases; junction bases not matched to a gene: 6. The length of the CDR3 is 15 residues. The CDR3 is CASGLRDRDNSPLHF. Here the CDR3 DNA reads TGTGCTAGTGGTCTACGGGACAGAGATAATTCACCCCTCCACTTT.

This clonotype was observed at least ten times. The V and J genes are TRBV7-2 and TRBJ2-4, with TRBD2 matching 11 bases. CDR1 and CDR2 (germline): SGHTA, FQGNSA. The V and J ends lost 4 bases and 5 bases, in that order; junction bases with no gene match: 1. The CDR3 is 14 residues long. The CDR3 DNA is TGTGCCAGCAGCTCGGGACTAGCGGAAAACATTCAGTACTTC. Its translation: CASSSGLAENIQYF. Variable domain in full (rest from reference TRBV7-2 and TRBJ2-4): GAGVSQSPSNKVTEKGKDVELRCDPISGHTALYWYRQSLGQGLEFLIYFQGNSAPDKSGLPSDRFSAERTGGSVSTLTIQRTQQEDSAVYLCASSSGLAENIQYFGAGTRLSVL.

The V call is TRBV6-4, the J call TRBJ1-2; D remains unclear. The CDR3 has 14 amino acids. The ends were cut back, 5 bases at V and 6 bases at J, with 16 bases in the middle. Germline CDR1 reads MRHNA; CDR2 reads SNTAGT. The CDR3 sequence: CASSLTPAADGYTF. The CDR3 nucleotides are TGTGCCAGCAGTTTGACCCCGGCAGCTGATGGCTACACCTTC.

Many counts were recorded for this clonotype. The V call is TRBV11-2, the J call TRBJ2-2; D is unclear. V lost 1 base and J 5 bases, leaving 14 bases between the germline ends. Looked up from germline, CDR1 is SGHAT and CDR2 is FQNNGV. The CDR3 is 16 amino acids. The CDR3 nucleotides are TGTGCCAGCAGCTTAGTTCTGGGATTTGGGACCGGGGAGCTGTTTTTT. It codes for CASSLVLGFGTGELFF.

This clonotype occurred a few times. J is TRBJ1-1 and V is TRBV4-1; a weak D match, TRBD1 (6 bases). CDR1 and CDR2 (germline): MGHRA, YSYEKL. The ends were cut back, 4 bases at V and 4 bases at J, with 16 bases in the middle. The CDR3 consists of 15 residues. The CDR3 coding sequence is TGCGCCAGCAGCCGCCAGGGGATGGAGAGCACTGAAGCTTTCTTT. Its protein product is CASSRQGMESTEAFF.

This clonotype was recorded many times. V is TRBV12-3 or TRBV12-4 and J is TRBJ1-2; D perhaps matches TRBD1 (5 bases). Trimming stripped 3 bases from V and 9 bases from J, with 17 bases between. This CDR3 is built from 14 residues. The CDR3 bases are TGTGCCAGCAGTTTGGAGACAGCAGAGAGAAGCTACACCTTC. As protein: CASSLETAERSYTF.

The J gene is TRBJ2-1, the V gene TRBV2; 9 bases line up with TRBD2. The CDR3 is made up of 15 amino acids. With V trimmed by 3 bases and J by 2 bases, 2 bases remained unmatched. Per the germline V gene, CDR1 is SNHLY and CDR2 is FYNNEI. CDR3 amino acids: CASSEVAGAYNEQFF. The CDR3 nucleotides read TGTGCCAGCAGTGAGGTAGCGGGAGCCTACAATGAGCAGTTCTTC.

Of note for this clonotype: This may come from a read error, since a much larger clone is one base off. The CDR3 DNA sequence: TGTGCCAGCTCAGAGTCGCGACCGCCTAGCGAAAAACTGTTTTTT. It translates to CASSESRPPSEKLFF. This chain uses TRBV18 with TRBJ1-4, with D unresolved. Looked up from germline, CDR1 is KGHSH and CDR2 is LQKENI. The V gene lost 5 bases and the J gene lost 8 bases, with 18 bases spanning the gap. The CDR3 extends over 15 amino acids.

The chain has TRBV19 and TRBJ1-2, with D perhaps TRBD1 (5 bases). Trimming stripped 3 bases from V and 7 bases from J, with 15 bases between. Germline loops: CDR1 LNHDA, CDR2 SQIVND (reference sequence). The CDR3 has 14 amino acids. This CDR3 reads CASSIQSRRGGYTF. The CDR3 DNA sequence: TGTGCCAGTAGTATCCAGTCCCGAAGGGGTGGCTACACCTTC.

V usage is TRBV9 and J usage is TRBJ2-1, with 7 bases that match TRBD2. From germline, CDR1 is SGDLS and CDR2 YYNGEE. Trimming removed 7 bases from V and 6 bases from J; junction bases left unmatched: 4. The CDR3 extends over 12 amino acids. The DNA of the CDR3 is TGTGCCAGCGGGAGGGCCCCCAATGAGCAGTTCTTC. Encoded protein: CASGRAPNEQFF.

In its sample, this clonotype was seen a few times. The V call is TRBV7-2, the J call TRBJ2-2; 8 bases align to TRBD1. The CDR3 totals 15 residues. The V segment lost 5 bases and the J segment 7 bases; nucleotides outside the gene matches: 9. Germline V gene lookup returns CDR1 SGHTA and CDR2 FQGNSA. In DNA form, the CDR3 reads TGTGCCAGCAGCGAACGACAGGGGTTTATCGGGGAGCTGTTTTTT. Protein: CASSERQGFIGELFF.

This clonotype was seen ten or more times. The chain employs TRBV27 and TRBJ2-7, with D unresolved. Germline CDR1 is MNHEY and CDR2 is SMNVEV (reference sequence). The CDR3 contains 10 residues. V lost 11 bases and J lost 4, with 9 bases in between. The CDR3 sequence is CAVGNYEQYF. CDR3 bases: TGTGCCGTGGGTAATTACGAGCAGTACTTC.

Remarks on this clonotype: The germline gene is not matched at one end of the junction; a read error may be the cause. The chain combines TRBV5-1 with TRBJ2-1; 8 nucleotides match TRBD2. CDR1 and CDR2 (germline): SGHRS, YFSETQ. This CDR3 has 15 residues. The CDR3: CASRLAGNTYNEQSF. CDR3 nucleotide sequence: TGCGCCAGCAGGTTAGCGGGGAACACCTACAATGAGCAGTCCTTC.

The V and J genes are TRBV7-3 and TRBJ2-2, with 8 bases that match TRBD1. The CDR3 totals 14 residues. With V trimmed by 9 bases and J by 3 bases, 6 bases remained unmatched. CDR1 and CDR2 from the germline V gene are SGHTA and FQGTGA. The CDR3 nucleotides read TGTGCCAGTTCGACAGGGGATTACACCGGGGAGCTGTTTTTT. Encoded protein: CASSTGDYTGELFF.

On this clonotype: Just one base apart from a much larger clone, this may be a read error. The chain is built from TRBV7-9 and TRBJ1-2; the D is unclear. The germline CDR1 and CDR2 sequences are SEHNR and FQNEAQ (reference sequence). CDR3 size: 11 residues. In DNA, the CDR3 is TGTGTCAGCAGCGGCAGCGCGAGCTACACCTTC. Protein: CVSSGSASYTF.

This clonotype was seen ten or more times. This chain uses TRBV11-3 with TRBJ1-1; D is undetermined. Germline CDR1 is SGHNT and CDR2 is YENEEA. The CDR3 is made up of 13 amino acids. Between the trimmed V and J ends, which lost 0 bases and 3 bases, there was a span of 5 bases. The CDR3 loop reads CASSLEDYTEAFF. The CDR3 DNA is TGTGCCAGCAGCTTAGAAGATTACACTGAAGCTTTCTTT. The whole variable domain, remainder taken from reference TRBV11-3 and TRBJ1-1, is EAGVVQSPRYKIIEKKQPVAFWCNPISGHNTLYWYLQNLGQGPELLIRYENEEAVDDSQLPKDRFSAERLKGVDSTLKIQPAELGDSAVYLCASSLEDYTEAFFGQGTRLTVV.

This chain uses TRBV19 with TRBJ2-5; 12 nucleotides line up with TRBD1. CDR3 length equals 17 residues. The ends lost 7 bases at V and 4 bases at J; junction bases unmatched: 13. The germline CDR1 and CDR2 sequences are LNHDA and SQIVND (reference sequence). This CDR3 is CASTTGGDRGRRETQYF. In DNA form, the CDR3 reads TGTGCCAGTACCACAGGGGGGGACAGGGGGCGCCGAGAGACCCAGTACTTC.

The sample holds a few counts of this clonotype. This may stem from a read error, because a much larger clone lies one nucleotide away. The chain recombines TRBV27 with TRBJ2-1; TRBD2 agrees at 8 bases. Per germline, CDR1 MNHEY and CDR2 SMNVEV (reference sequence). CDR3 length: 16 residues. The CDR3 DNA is TGTGCCAGCGCCTTAAGTGGGGGCGGGAGGTACCATGAGCAGTCCTTC. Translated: CASALSGGGRYHEQSF.

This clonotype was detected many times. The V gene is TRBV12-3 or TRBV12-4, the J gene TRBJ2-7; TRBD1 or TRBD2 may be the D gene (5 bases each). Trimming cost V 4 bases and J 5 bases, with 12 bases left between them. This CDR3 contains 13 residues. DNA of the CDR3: TGTGCCAGCAGTTCTCAACTGGGGGACGAGCAGTACTTC. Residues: CASSSQLGDEQYF.